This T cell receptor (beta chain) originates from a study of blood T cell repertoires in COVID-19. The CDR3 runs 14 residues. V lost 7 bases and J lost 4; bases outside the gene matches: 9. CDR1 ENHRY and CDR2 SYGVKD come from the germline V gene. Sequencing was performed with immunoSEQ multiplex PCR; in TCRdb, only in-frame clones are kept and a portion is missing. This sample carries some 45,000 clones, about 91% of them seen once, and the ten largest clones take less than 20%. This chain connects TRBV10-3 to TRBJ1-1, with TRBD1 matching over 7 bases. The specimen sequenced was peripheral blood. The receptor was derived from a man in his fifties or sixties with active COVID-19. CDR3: CAITGGETGTEAFF. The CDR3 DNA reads TGTGCCATCACAGGGGGAGAAACTGGCACTGAAGCTTTCTTT.